Listed below are T cell receptor beta chains from one sample, sequenced in a study of Graves' ophthalmopathy and Graves' hyperthyroidism. TCRdb independently ran MiXCR on the multiplex PCR reads; one entry per CDR3 protein. This table has 450,000 or so distinct CDR3 sequences, about an eighth appearing once. The sample taken for sequencing was blood. The receptors were gathered from a woman aged 25 to 39 with Graves' ophthalmopathy. The CDR3 runs from the conserved cysteine through the conserved F or W. Each record gives: V gene, D gene, clone size, J gene, CDR3 DNA, CDR3 protein. D genes are given only for firm matches. For some rows the clone size is stated as once, few or many, or as a class when expanded; others skip it.

TRBV6-8	TRBD1	NA	TRBJ2-7	TGTGCCAGCAGTGCGGACAGGAGGTCCTACGAGCAGTACTTC	CASSADRRSYEQYF
TRBV29-1	TRBD1	many	TRBJ1-2	TGCAGCGTTGAGCCAGGGGGGGAAGACTATGGCTACACCTTC	CSVEPGGEDYGYTF
TRBV7-2	NA	NA	TRBJ1-5	TGTGCCAGCAGCTTACGGGCCGGCACCAATCAGCCCCAGCATTTT	CASSLRAGTNQPQHF
TRBV9	TRBD2	many	TRBJ2-7	TGTGCCAGCCAAGCGGGAGCAGTCGAGCAGTACTTC	CASQAGAVEQYF
TRBV4-1	TRBD2	NA	TRBJ2-2	TGCGCCAGCAGCGCACTAGCGGGAGGGCCCGGGGAGCTGTTTTTT	CASSALAGGPGELFF
TRBV6-1	NA	many	TRBJ2-2	TGTGCCAGCAATGGGAGGTTAACGAACACCGGGGAGCTGTTTTTT	CASNGRLTNTGELFF
TRBV11-1	TRBD1	few	TRBJ1-1	TGTGCCAGCAGCCGAAAATACAGGGGATGGAGCCAGCACACTGAAGCTTTCTTT	CASSRKYRGWSQHTEAFF
TRBV6-2/TRBV6-3	TRBD1	many	TRBJ2-7	TGTGCCAGCAGTTCCCACGGCGGACAGGGTGTAACTGAGCAGTACTTC	CASSSHGGQGVTEQYF
TRBV12-3/TRBV12-4	NA	many	TRBJ2-7	TGTGCCAGCAGTTTAACTGGTCGGGAGAGGGACGAGCAGTACTTC	CASSLTGRERDEQYF
TRBV4-1	NA	many	TRBJ2-5	TGCGCCAGCAGCCAAACAGGGCCCCAAGAGACCCAGTACTTC	CASSQTGPQETQYF
TRBV28	NA	many	TRBJ1-1	TGTGCCAGCAGTTTAAAATCCCACCTGTATCGGGTACACACTGAAGCTTTCTTT	CASSLKSHLYRVHTEAFF
TRBV11-2	NA	many	TRBJ2-2	TGTGCCAGCAGCCGAACAGGGAGGCCCGGGGAGCTGTTTTTT	CASSRTGRPGELFF
TRBV28	NA	many	TRBJ1-2	TGTGCCAGCAGTTTACCGGGTGAGGGGAACTATGGCTACACCTTC	CASSLPGEGNYGYTF
TRBV7-2	TRBD1	NA	TRBJ1-2	TGTGCCAGCAGGGCGAACGAGGGACAGGCCTATGGCTACACCTTC	CASRANEGQAYGYTF
TRBV10-3	TRBD1	NA	TRBJ1-1	TGTGCCACCCTCTATTGGGGACAGGGTCACACTGAAGCTTTCTTT	CATLYWGQGHTEAFF
TRBV28	TRBD1	many	TRBJ1-1	TGTGCCAGCAGTTTCAACGATCTAGGGGGCCCTGAAGCTTTCTTT	CASSFNDLGGPEAFF
TRBV27	TRBD1	many	TRBJ1-2	TGTGCCAGCAGTCTAAACAGGGGGCATGGCTACACCTTC	CASSLNRGHGYTF
TRBV20-1	NA	many	TRBJ1-1	TGCAGTGCTGCGTTCTTGGGTAGGCACACTGAAGCTTTCTTT	CSAAFLGRHTEAFF
TRBV12-3/TRBV12-4	NA	many	TRBJ2-7	TGTGCCAGCAGCCCCTGGGAGGCCACCAACGAGCAGTACTTC	CASSPWEATNEQYF
TRBV20-1	NA	many	TRBJ1-1	TGCAGTGCCGGCAGAAATTTCTTT	CSAGRNFF
TRBV6-5	TRBD1	many	TRBJ2-5	TGTGCCAGCAGTAACCCAATTGGGACAGGCCAAGAGACCCAGTACTTC	CASSNPIGTGQETQYF
TRBV6-5	NA	many	TRBJ2-7	TGTGCCAGCAGTTCCGGGGCAAACTACGAGCAGTACTTC	CASSSGANYEQYF
TRBV7-9	NA	many	TRBJ2-7	TGTGCCAGCAGCCAACGGCTAGACTCCTACGAGCAGTACTTC	CASSQRLDSYEQYF
TRBV28	NA	many	TRBJ1-5	TGTGCCAGCAGTCTTCCCCCCCAGCATTTT	CASSLPPQHF
TRBV30	NA	NA	TRBJ1-3	TGTGCCTGGAGGGTCCAGGGGTCCTCTGGAAACACCATATATTTT	CAWRVQGSSGNTIYF
TRBV19	NA	NA	TRBJ2-5	TGTGCCAGTAGTAATCCTTCTCAGGGGAGAGAGACCCAGTACTTC	CASSNPSQGRETQYF
TRBV27	NA	many	TRBJ2-7	TGTGCCAGCAGTTTAGGGGGGAGTGGCGACGAGCAGTACTTC	CASSLGGSGDEQYF
TRBV24-1	NA	many	TRBJ1-2	TGTGCCACCAGTGATTTAGGGGATGGCTACACCTTC	CATSDLGDGYTF
TRBV13	TRBD1	many	TRBJ1-1	TGTGCCAGCAGCGCCTCGGACAGGGGGCCTGAAGCTTTCTTT	CASSASDRGPEAFF
TRBV28	TRBD1	many	TRBJ1-5	TGTGCCAGCAGTTTAAACAGGGGCCCAGCGGCTCAGCCCCAGCATTTT	CASSLNRGPAAQPQHF
TRBV6-5	NA	many	TRBJ2-2	TGTGCCAGCATTAAAGGGTACACCGGGGAGCTGTTTTTT	CASIKGYTGELFF
TRBV28	NA	many	TRBJ2-2	TGTGCCAGCAGTGACACAGTAAACACCGGGGAGCTGTTTTTT	CASSDTVNTGELFF